The 10 T cell receptor beta chains reported below all come from one sample, sequenced in a study of cytomegalovirus exposure and HLA in healthy donors. In the PCR, 60 Vbeta and 13 Jbeta primers were used. Clones were read by immunoSEQ multiplex PCR, and TCRdb kept only the in-frame ones, dropping some. The sample carries 200,000 to 300,000 clones, over 80% recorded once. Source material: PBMCs. These receptors all stem from a woman in her forties in good health and CMV-seropositive.

V is TRBV5-1 and J is TRBJ2-5; D is undetermined. The CDR3 runs 13 residues. The V and J ends lost 1 base and 3 bases respectively, with 7 bases between them. Germline-derived CDR1 and CDR2 are SGHRS and YFSETQ. The CDR3 DNA reads as TGCGCCAGCAGCTTGCTGTCAGAAGAGACCCAGTACTTC. It specifies CASSLLSEETQYF.

This chain uses TRBV6-6 with TRBJ1-4; 8 bases map to TRBD1. Germline assignment: CDR1 MNHNY and CDR2 SVGAGI (reference sequence). Trimming at V came to 5 bases and at J to 8 bases, leaving 7 bases not matched to a gene. The CDR3 has 14 amino acids. The CDR3 reads CASSHGTGLEKLFF. In DNA form, the CDR3 reads TGTGCCAGCAGTCATGGGACAGGTCTAGAAAAACTGTTTTTT.

This rearrangement joins TRBV5-1 to TRBJ2-7; possible D gene TRBD2, 5 bases. Deletions cut 9 bases from V and 4 bases from J, with 14 bases between. Germline CDR1 and CDR2: SGHRS and YFSETQ. This CDR3 contains 12 residues. The CDR3 bases are TGCGCCACCCGGGGTGAAGAGTACGAGCAGTACTTC. Protein: CATRGEEYEQYF.

The genes are TRBV5-8 and TRBJ2-3, with 8 bases identical to TRBD1. Germline V gene sequence: CDR1 SGHTS, CDR2 YDEGEE. The CDR3 sequence is 15 residues long. With 6 bases clipped from V and 2 bases from J, the junction kept 8 bases outside the gene matches. The CDR3 region has the DNA TGTGCCAGCATCCCCGGACAGGGCCCCACAGATACGCAGTATTTT. Its protein product is CASIPGQGPTDTQYF.

This chain links TRBV5-1 with TRBJ1-2; D perhaps matches TRBD1 (5 bases). Trimming shortened V by 3 bases and J by 4 bases, and 10 bases separated the two germline ends. Germline CDR1 is SGHRS and CDR2 is YFSETQ. This CDR3 spans 13 amino acids. The CDR3 coding sequence is TGCGCCAGCAGCTCCATGACAGCCTATGGCTACACCTTC. Protein product: CASSSMTAYGYTF.

This chain connects TRBV6-5 to TRBJ1-5, with 7 bases that match TRBD1. Trimming took 4 bases from V and 3 from J; bases not matched to a gene: 3. This CDR3 has 14 residues. Per germline, CDR1 MNHEY and CDR2 SVGAGI. The CDR3 coding sequence is TGTGCCAGCAGTTCGGGACAGCCCAATCAGCCCCAGCATTTT. It codes for CASSSGQPNQPQHF.

This chain joins TRBV7-3 and TRBJ2-2, with 13 bases aligning to TRBD2. The CDR3 loop spans 18 amino acids. The V gene end was trimmed by 5 bases and the J gene end by 5 bases; junction bases not matched to a gene: 11. Germline assignment: CDR1 SGHTA and CDR2 FQGTGA. The DNA for the CDR3 is TGTGCCAGCAGCCGCGCCATACTAGCGGGGGGGCCGACCGGGGAGCTGTTTTTT. Protein product: CASSRAILAGGPTGELFF. Full variable domain (missing parts from reference TRBV7-3 and TRBJ2-2): GAGVSQTPSNKVTEKGKYVELRCDPISGHTALYWYRQSLGQGPEFLIYFQGTGAADDSGLPNDRFFAVRPEGSVSTLKIQRTERGDSAVYLCASSRAILAGGPTGELFFGEGSRLTVL.

This sequence joins TRBV7-2 and TRBJ2-2; 9 bases match TRBD2. The CDR3 has 15 amino acids. V trimming: 5 bases; J trimming: 4 bases; junction bases outside the gene matches: 5. Germline V CDR1 and CDR2: SGHTA, FQGNSA. The CDR3 nucleotides read TGTGCCAGCAGCCGCGCGGGGGGGCTCACCGGGGAGCTGTTTTTT. Protein sequence: CASSRAGGLTGELFF.

The gene calls are TRBV2 and TRBJ2-5, with TRBD2 identical over 9 bases. V trimming: 2 bases; J trimming: 5 bases; junction bases outside the gene matches: 6. CDR1 is SNHLY and CDR2 is FYNNEI in the germline V gene. The CDR3 spans 15 residues. The CDR3 is CASSERRGGAETQYF. The CDR3 DNA reads as TGTGCCAGCAGTGAAAGGCGGGGGGGCGCCGAGACCCAGTACTTC. Together with reference TRBV2 and TRBJ2-5, the CDR3 gives the full variable domain: EPEVTQTPSHQVTQMGQEVILRCVPISNHLYFYWYRQILGQKVEFLVSFYNNEISEKSEIFDDQFSVERPDGSNFTLKIRSTKLEDSAMYFCASSERRGGAETQYFGPGTRLLVL.

V and J are TRBV5-1 and TRBJ2-1, with 9 positions matching TRBD2. Germline lookup yields CDR1 SGHRS and CDR2 YFSETQ. The CDR3 extends over 17 amino acids. The J segment lost 4 bases and the V segment lost 1 base, leaving 9 bases of the junction unmatched. CDR3: CASSLMNAGLAYNEQFF. DNA of the CDR3: TGCGCCAGCAGCTTGATGAACGCAGGACTAGCGTACAATGAGCAGTTCTTC.